What follows are 11 T cell receptor beta chains derived from one specimen sequenced in a study of blood T cell repertoires in COVID-19. Only in-frame clones appear in the TCRdb table, and some are missing; sequencing was by immunoSEQ multiplex PCR. The sample includes some 200,000 clones, about 86% seen only once; the top ten take 2% to 2.5%. Sequenced: peripheral blood. The receptor set was obtained from a woman in her fifties or sixties with acute or convalescent COVID-19.

The V call is TRBV10-3, the J call TRBJ2-2; 8 positions agree with TRBD2. The V segment lost 7 bases and the J segment 1 base; nucleotides outside the gene matches: 2. Germline values: CDR1 ENHRY, CDR2 SYGVKD. There are 14 residues in the CDR3. CDR3 residues: CAINRGGNTGELFF. For the CDR3, the DNA is TGTGCCATCAACCGGGGGGGGAACACCGGGGAGCTGTTTTTT.

The rearrangement joins TRBV5-1 to TRBJ2-3; D is ambiguous. V was pared by 2 bases and J by 4 bases, with 11 bases between. This CDR3 is 14 amino acids long. Germline V gives CDR1 SGHRS, CDR2 YFSETQ. CDR3 protein: CASSFNPRADTQYF. CDR3 nucleotide sequence: TGCGCCAGCAGCTTTAATCCTCGGGCAGATACGCAGTATTTT.

This clone was seen a single time. The rearrangement joins TRBV5-6 to TRBJ1-1; weak D call: TRBD1 (5 bases). This CDR3 has 16 residues. Looked up from germline, CDR1 is SGHDT and CDR2 is YYEEEE. V was shortened by 1 base and J by 4 bases, with 17 bases between the two germline ends. CDR3 residues: CASSLIRVDLTTEAFF. Written as DNA, the CDR3 is TGTGCCAGCAGCTTGATCAGGGTGGATTTGACCACTGAAGCTTTCTTT.

V and J are TRBV5-1 and TRBJ1-1; no firm D call. CDR1 SGHRS and CDR2 YFSETQ come from the germline V gene. This CDR3 comprises 15 residues. Trimming removed 0 bases from V and 2 bases from J, with 11 bases in between. Here the CDR3 DNA reads TGCGCCAGCAGCTTGGGAGGGTTCAGTAACACTGAAGCTTTCTTT. Translating gives CASSLGGFSNTEAFF.

The J gene is TRBJ2-1, the V gene TRBV5-1, with D possibly TRBD2 on 5 matching bases. This CDR3 comprises 16 residues. Germline CDR1 and CDR2: SGHRS and YFSETQ. V lost 0 bases, J lost 2 bases, and 12 bases lay in between. CDR3 nucleotide sequence: TGCGCCAGCAGCTTGGCCGGTAGCGTAGCCTACAATGAGCAGTTCTTC. Encoded protein: CASSLAGSVAYNEQFF.

The gene calls are TRBV10-3 and TRBJ2-3; 10 bases are a match to TRBD2. From germline, CDR1 is ENHRY and CDR2 SYGVKD. CDR3 length: 16 amino acids. V was clipped by 0 bases and J by 4 bases; unmatched bases: 4. The CDR3: CAISESQRGGADTQYF. Here the CDR3 DNA reads TGTGCCATCAGTGAGTCCCAGCGGGGGGGCGCAGATACGCAGTATTTT.

The chain has TRBV7-2 and TRBJ1-6, with 7 bases identical to TRBD1. Trimming at V came to 4 bases and at J to 6 bases, leaving 9 bases not matched to a gene. Germline V lookup: CDR1 SGHTA, CDR2 FQGNSA. The CDR3 runs to 16 residues. This CDR3 reads CASSSRTGGRNSPLHF. As DNA, the CDR3 is TGTGCCAGCAGCTCAAGGACAGGAGGGCGTAATTCACCCCTCCACTTT.

This rearrangement joins TRBV29-1 to TRBJ2-7; 12 bases agree with TRBD1. CDR1 and CDR2 (germline): SQVTM, ANQGSEA. V lost 6 bases, J lost 3 bases, and 6 bases stayed unmatched. This CDR3 region has 14 residues. CDR3 sequence (DNA): TGCAGCGTGGCCGGGACAGGGGGCTTCTACGAGCAGTACTTC. This codes for CSVAGTGGFYEQYF.

The rearrangement uses TRBV4-2 and TRBJ2-3, with 8 bases aligning to TRBD2. The CDR3 is made up of 14 amino acids. CDR1 and CDR2 (germline): LGHNA, YNFKEQ. V trimming: 6 bases; J trimming: 3 bases; junction bases outside the gene matches: 5. As DNA, the CDR3 is TGTGCCAGCAGTCCGGGGGGGAGGACAGATACGCAGTATTTT. Translation gives CASSPGGRTDTQYF.

This chain joins TRBV7-2 and TRBJ2-5; 9 nucleotides line up with TRBD2. The CDR3 extends over 14 amino acids. Germline assignment: CDR1 SGHTA and CDR2 FQGNSA. V shed 0 bases, J shed 4 bases, and the junction held 0 bases outside the gene matches. CDR3 amino acids: CASSLARGGETQYF. In nucleotides, the CDR3 is TGTGCCAGCAGCTTAGCGCGGGGGGGAGAGACCCAGTACTTC.

The genes are TRBV28 and TRBJ2-7, with 10 bases matching TRBD1. Trimming took 6 bases from V and 0 from J; bases not matched to a gene: 14. CDR3 length: 18 residues. The germline V gene encodes CDR1 MDHEN and CDR2 SYDVKM. The DNA of the CDR3 is TGTGCCAGCAGAGGGACAGGGGTTTCTCCGTTCCACTCCTACGAGCAGTACTTC. Translation gives CASRGTGVSPFHSYEQYF.